The clone carrying this T cell receptor (beta chain) has just a few counts. Its antigen is currently unknown. The gene names here belong to mouse. The read halts 1 residue ahead of the CDR3 end, with the missing end drawn from the germline J gene. Deletions cut 6 bases from V and 0 bases from J, with 8 bases between. CDR1 is KGHPV, CDR2 FQNQEV, per germline (reference sequence). CDR3 length equals 14 residues. Generated by immunoSEQ multiplex PCR, the TCRdb table keeps only in-frame clones and is missing some. The sample has some 5,000 clones; roughly 52% are singletons. This sample stems from a study of tissue T cells after allogeneic stem cell transplantation. Study findings and constraints: Within patients, tissue anatomy strongly shaped TCR repertoire composition.

Time point reported: mouse harvest day 7 after allogeneic transplant. Tail vein injection delivered 10^7 T-cell-depleted bone marrow cells and 10^6 splenic CD5+ T cells. The origin of this receptor is a female BALB/c mouse given C57BL/6 T cells with graft-versus-host disease after an allogeneic hematopoietic cell transplant. What was sequenced was gut tissue. The V call is TRBV26, the J call TRBJ1-4; a weak D match, TRBD1 (5 bases). The CDR3 sequence: CASSWGISNERLFF. The sequenced CDR3 bases are TGTGCCAGCAGCTGGGGGATTTCCAACGAAAGATTATTT.